The present T cell receptor (beta chain) was sequenced within a study of cytomegalovirus exposure and HLA in healthy donors. Study-level points and caveats: Reports showed the classifier diagnosing cytomegalovirus status with high specificity and sensitivity. Cytomegalovirus-associated status was assigned to roughly 160 TCR beta chains. Specificity of a few CMV-associated chains for CMV antigens was verified in vitro. Usually a TCR sequence was rare, but some public TCRs were found in many donors.

Sequenced by immunoSEQ multiplex PCR; TCRdb stores in-frame clones only, minus some. Among some 150,000 clones listed, more than 75% were seen once. Worth noting for this clone: Its antigen is unknown.

The CDR3 totals 14 residues. Germline CDR1 and CDR2: MGHDK and SYGVNS. Germline trimming cut 5 bases from V and 5 bases from J; bases unmatched to any gene: 6. Specimen: PBMCs. The clonotype originates from a woman aged 25 to 39 in good health and CMV-seronegative. This chain uses TRBV25-1 with TRBJ2-3, with 8 positions matching TRBD1. DNA of the CDR3: TGTGCCAGCAGTTCGCGGACAGGGATAGATACGCAGTATTTT. It is translated as CASSSRTGIDTQYF. The full variable domain, completed using reference TRBV25-1 and TRBJ2-3, is EADIYQTPRYLVIGTGKKITLECSQTMGHDKMYWYQQDPGMELHLIHYSYGVNSTEKGDLSSESTVSRIRTEHFPLTLESARPSHTSQYLCASSSRTGIDTQYFGPGTRLTVL.